This T cell receptor (beta chain) was documented in a study of blood T cell repertoires in COVID-19. At the level of the study: From T cells, B-cell-depleted T cells, or PBMCs came the material, which was cDNA or gDNA.

Some clones are missing from TCRdb's copy, which holds only in-frame ones; the method was immunoSEQ multiplex PCR. The sample lists about 260,000 clones; around nine tenths were seen once. The CDR3 sequence is 15 residues long. Germline V CDR1 and CDR2: SEHNR, FQNEAQ (reference sequence). V was pared by 5 bases and J by 5 bases, with 19 bases between. Material: peripheral blood. V is TRBV7-9 and J is TRBJ2-7, with D maybe TRBD2 (5 bases). The receptor was isolated from a man between 40 and 49 years old who had recovered from COVID-19. This chain's CDR3 is CASSRTRGLENEQYF. CDR3 DNA: TGTGCCAGCAGCCGGACCCGGGGTCTGGAGAACGAGCAGTACTTC.